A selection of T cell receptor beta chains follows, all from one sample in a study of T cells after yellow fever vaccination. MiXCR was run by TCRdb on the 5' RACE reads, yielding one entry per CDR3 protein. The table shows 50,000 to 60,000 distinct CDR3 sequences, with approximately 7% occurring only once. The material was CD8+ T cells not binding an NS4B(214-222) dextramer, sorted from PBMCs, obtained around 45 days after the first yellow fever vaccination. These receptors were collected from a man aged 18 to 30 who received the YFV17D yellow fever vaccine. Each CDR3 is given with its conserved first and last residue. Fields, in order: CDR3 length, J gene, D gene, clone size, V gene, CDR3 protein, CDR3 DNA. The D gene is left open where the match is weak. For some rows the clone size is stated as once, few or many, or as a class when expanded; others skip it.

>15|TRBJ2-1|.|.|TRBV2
CASTPFKGTYNEQFF
TGTGCCAGCACCCCGTTTAAAGGAACGTACAATGAGCAGTTCTTC
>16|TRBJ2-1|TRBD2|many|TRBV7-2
CASSLVAGGFYNEQFF
TGTGCCAGCAGCTTAGTAGCGGGGGGCTTCTACAATGAGCAGTTCTTC
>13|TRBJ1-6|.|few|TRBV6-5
CASSYSNNRYLHF
TGTGCCAGCAGTTACTCGAACAACAGGTACCTCCACTTT
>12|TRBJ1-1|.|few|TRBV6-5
CASSHRGYEAFF
TGTGCCAGCAGTCATCGGGGCTATGAAGCTTTCTTT
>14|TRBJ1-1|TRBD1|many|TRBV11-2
CASSPDRANTEAFF
TGTGCCAGCAGCCCGGACAGGGCGAACACTGAAGCTTTCTTT
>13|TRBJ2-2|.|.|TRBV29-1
CSVAGLETGELFF
TGCAGCGTTGCAGGACTTGAGACCGGGGAGCTGTTTTTT
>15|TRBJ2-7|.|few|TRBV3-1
CASNGGLLSSYEQYF
TGTGCCAGCAATGGGGGTCTTCTGAGCTCCTACGAGCAGTACTTC
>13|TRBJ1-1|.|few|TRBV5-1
CASRQGRSTEAFF
TGCGCCAGCAGGCAGGGGCGTAGTACTGAAGCTTTCTTT
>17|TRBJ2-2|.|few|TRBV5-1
CASSHSPSDSNTGELFF
TGCGCCAGCAGCCACTCCCCGAGCGACTCGAACACCGGGGAGCTGTTTTTT
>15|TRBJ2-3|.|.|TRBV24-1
CATSDLGVGVDTQYF
TGTGCCACCAGTGATTTGGGGGTTGGAGTCGATACGCAGTATTTT
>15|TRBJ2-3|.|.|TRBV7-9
CASSLNSEYTDTQYF
TGTGCCAGCAGCCTAAATTCGGAGTACACAGATACGCAGTATTTT
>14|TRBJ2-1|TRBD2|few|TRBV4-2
CASSQVSAGDEQFF
TGTGCCAGCAGCCAAGTTTCGGCGGGAGATGAGCAGTTCTTC
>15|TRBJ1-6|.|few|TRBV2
CASSEGGSYNSPLHF
TGTGCCAGCAGTGAAGGAGGCTCCTATAATTCACCCCTCCACTTT
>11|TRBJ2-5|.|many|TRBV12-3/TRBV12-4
CASSWGETQYF
TGTGCCAGCAGTTGGGGGGAGACCCAGTACTTC
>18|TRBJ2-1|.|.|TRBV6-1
CASSVGGGASRGDNEQFF
TGTGCCAGCAGTGTAGGAGGGGGGGCTTCTAGAGGCGACAATGAGCAGTTCTTC
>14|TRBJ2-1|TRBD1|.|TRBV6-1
CASRTRDRDNEQFF
TGTGCCAGCAGGACCCGTGACAGGGACAATGAGCAGTTCTTC
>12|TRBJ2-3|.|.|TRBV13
CASSEAGDTQYF
TGTGCCAGCAGTGAAGCAGGGGATACGCAGTATTTT
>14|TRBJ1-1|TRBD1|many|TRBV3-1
CASGNQDRDSLAFF
TGTGCCAGCGGAAATCAGGACAGGGACAGTTTGGCTTTCTTT
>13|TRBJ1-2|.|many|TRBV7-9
CASSSTLTDGYTF
TGTGCCAGCAGCTCCACCCTTACCGATGGCTACACCTTC
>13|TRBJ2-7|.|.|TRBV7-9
CASSPAAPYEQYF
TGTGCCAGCAGCCCCGCGGCCCCCTACGAGCAGTACTTC
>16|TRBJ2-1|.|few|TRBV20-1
CCAREESGVVYNEQFF
TGCTGTGCTAGAGAGGAATCAGGGGTTGTTTACAATGAGCAGTTCTTC
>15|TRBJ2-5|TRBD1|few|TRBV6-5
CASSYSGQAGETQYF
TGTGCCAGCAGTTACTCGGGACAGGCAGGAGAGACCCAGTACTTC
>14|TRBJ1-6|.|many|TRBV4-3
CASSQGGLNSPLHF
TGCGCCAGCAGCCAAGGAGGGTTGAATTCACCCCTCCACTTT
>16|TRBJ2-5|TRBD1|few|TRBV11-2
CASSFPQGNFQETQYF
TGTGCCAGCAGCTTCCCACAGGGGAACTTCCAAGAGACCCAGTACTTC
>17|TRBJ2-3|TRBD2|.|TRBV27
CASSLSGRGRLADTQYF
TGTGCCAGCAGTTTAAGCGGGAGGGGGCGCTTGGCAGATACGCAGTATTTT
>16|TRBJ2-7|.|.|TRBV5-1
CASSLDPTRTNYEQYF
TGCGCCAGCAGCTTGGACCCCACTAGAACGAACTACGAGCAGTACTTC
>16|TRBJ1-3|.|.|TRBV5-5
CASSLRQGYSGNTIYF
TGTGCCAGCAGCTTAAGGCAGGGCTACTCTGGAAACACCATATATTTT
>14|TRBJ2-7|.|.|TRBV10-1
CASSEMGSPYEQYF
TGCGCCAGCAGTGAGATGGGTTCTCCCTACGAGCAGTACTTC
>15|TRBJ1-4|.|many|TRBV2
CASRSEGAANEKLFF
TGTGCCAGCAGGTCAGAAGGGGCGGCTAATGAAAAACTGTTTTTT
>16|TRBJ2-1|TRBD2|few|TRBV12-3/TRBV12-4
CASRLGAGGPYNEQFF
TGTGCCAGCAGATTAGGGGCGGGGGGTCCCTACAATGAGCAGTTCTTC
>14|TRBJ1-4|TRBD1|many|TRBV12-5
CAGIPGQGNEKLFF
TGTGCTGGGATCCCGGGACAGGGGAATGAAAAACTGTTTTTT
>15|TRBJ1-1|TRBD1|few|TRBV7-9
CASSFRQGWETEAFF
TGTGCCAGCAGCTTCCGACAGGGTTGGGAGACTGAAGCTTTCTTT
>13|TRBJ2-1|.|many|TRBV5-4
CASRPRGGNEQFF
TGTGCCAGCAGACCCCGGGGCGGCAATGAGCAGTTCTTC
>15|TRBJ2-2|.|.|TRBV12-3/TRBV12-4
CASIFEGGNTGELFF
TGTGCCTCGATTTTTGAGGGGGGAAACACCGGGGAGCTGTTTTTT
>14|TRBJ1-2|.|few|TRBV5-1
CASSSLAGSSGYTF
TGCGCCAGCAGCTCCCTGGCAGGGAGCAGCGGCTACACCTTC
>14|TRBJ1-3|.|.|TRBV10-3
CARSTGGSGNTIYF
TGTGCCAGGTCGACAGGAGGGTCTGGAAACACCATATATTTT
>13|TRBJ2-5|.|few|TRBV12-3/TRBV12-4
CASSTSIAETQYF
TGTGCCAGCAGTACTAGTATTGCGGAGACCCAGTACTTC